This TCR beta chain was recorded in a study of T-cell reconstitution after alpha-beta-depleted transplantation in children. Germline V gene sequence: CDR1 LGHNA, CDR2 YNFKEQ. This CDR3 comprises 15 residues. The V gene lost 4 bases and the J gene lost 2 bases, with 14 bases spanning the gap. Study-level findings and limits: Recipient T cells and thymic progenitors that survived gave rise to the high TCRbeta diversity observed at day 60 in some patients. Two months or so post-transplant, alpha-beta T cells reportedly derived from several hundred expanded graft clones.

The authors prepared the TCRbeta library with unique molecular identifiers. A single record per CDR3 protein comes from TCRdb applying MiXCR to the PCR reads. This table holds 100,000 to 130,000 distinct CDR3 sequences, about 6% found once. About this clonotype itself: What it binds is not known.

Specimen: PBMCs, mostly from graft donor cells, collected 360 days after TCRalphabeta/CD19-depleted stem cell transplant. The TCR was taken from a male patient between 2 and 10 years old who had a stem cell transplant for acute lymphoblastic leukemia, so the T cells may come from the graft donor. The gene calls are TRBV4-2 and TRBJ1-2, with no clear D. The CDR3 protein is CASSPPRGQNYGYTF. CDR3 DNA: TGTGCCAGCAGCCCCCCGCGTGGCCAGAACTATGGCTACACCTTC.